The entry below gives a single T cell receptor (beta chain) sequence along with its context. The V gene's germline CDR1 is LGHNA and CDR2 YNFKEQ. The V segment lost 1 base and the J segment 4 bases; nucleotides outside the gene matches: 3. The CDR3 runs 15 residues. This sample was included in a study of blood T cells in healthy people across ages. Next came a second PCR, run for about 7 to 12 cycles, which used a sample-barcoded 5' primer along with a J-beta primer mix. MiXCR was run by TCRdb on the 5' RACE reads, yielding one entry per CDR3 protein. This sample has about 1.5 million distinct CDR3 sequences, with approximately 42% found just once.

The specimen was blood. The V and J genes are TRBV4-2 and TRBJ1-2, with 10 bases fitting TRBD1. This clonotype originated in a woman between 18 and 29 years old in good health. The DNA for the CDR3 is TGTGCCAGCAGCCAAGGGACAGGGGGTATCTATGGCTACACCTTC. This sequence encodes CASSQGTGGIYGYTF.